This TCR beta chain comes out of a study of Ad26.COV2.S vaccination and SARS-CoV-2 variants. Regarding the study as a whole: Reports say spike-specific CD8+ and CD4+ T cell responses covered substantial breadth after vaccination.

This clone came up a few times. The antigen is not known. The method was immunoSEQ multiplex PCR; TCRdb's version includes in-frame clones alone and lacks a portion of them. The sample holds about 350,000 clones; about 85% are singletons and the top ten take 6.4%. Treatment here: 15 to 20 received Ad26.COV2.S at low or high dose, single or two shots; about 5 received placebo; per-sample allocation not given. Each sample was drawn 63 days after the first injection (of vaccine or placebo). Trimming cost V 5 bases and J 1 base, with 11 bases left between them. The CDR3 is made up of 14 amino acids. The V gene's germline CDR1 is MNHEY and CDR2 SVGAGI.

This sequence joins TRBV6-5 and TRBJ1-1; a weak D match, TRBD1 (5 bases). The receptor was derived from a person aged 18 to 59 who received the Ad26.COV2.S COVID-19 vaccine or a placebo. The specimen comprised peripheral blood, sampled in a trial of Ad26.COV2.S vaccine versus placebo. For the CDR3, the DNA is TGTGCCAGCAGTCGGGACCCCGGGAACACTGAAGCTTTCTTT. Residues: CASSRDPGNTEAFF.